This T cell receptor (beta chain) was captured by sequencing in a study of blood T cells in healthy people across ages. With a J-beta primer mix and a sample-barcoded 5' primer, a second PCR ran 7 to 11 cycles. Each sample provided no less than 2.5 million CDR3-containing paired-end reads. Each CDR3 protein is one row after TCRdb ran MiXCR on the 5' RACE reads. The repertoire holds some 320,000 distinct CDR3 sequences, about 25% seen once, with 29% in the top ten. V lost 0 bases, J lost 5 bases, and 11 bases lay in between. The CDR3 has 14 amino acids. CDR1 SGHRS and CDR2 YFSETQ come from the germline V gene.

J is TRBJ2-5 and V is TRBV5-1; TRBD1 might be the D (5 bases). This TCR came from a woman aged 70 to 79 in good health. Input material: blood. CDR3 bases: TGCGCCAGCAGCTTGGGAGGACAAAGGGAGACCCAGTACTTC. Protein sequence: CASSLGGQRETQYF.